Following are 28 T cell receptor beta chains from one sample sequenced in a study of long-term antiretroviral therapy in people with HIV. The authors ran the immunoSEQ assay, v3.0, at survey level. Assay used: immunoSEQ multiplex PCR; TCRdb lists only in-frame clones, some missing. This sample has under 10,000 clones; approximately 75% occur once, and the top ten carry more than 15%. The sample was unsorted PBMCs, taken 0.7 years after starting antiretroviral therapy. The origin of the receptors is a man in his forties with HIV.

The chain carries TRBV7-9 and TRBJ2-1; D uncertain. This CDR3 has 16 residues. The V and J ends lost 1 base and 4 bases respectively, with 14 bases between them. Germline V gene data show CDR1 as SEHNR and CDR2 as FQNEAQ (reference sequence). DNA of the CDR3: TGTGCCAGCAGCTTAGGGTATCGGGCAGCTTACAATGAGCAGTTCTTC. This sequence encodes CASSLGYRAAYNEQFF.

In this sample, this clone turned up a few times. This chain links TRBV27 with TRBJ1-3, with D hard to call. Looked up from germline, CDR1 is MNHEY and CDR2 is SMNVEV (reference sequence). V lost 7 bases to trimming and J lost 6 bases, with 7 bases between them. This CDR3 comprises 11 residues. The chain's CDR3 is CASIHENTIYF. The CDR3 region has the DNA TGTGCCAGCATCCACGAAAACACCATATATTTT.

This clone was observed a few times. V and J are TRBV10-3 and TRBJ2-7; no clear D. The germline gives CDR1 ENHRY, CDR2 SYGVKD. The CDR3 has 15 amino acids. Trimming stripped 0 bases from V and 4 bases from J, with 13 bases between. CDR3 in DNA: TGTGCCATCAGTGAGTCGTCCCCTAGTCAGTACGAGCAGTACTTC. Its translation is CAISESSPSQYEQYF.

The chain has TRBV27 and TRBJ2-7; tentatively, D is TRBD1 (5 bases). V lost 5 bases to trimming and J lost 0 bases, with 17 bases between them. Germline lookup yields CDR1 MNHEY and CDR2 SMNVEV (reference sequence). The length of the CDR3 is 16 residues. As DNA, the CDR3 is TGTGCCAGCAGTCCGCTGGGGCCTTCAAGCTCCTACGAGCAGTACTTC. It specifies CASSPLGPSSSYEQYF.

This rearrangement joins TRBV7-9 to TRBJ2-4, with D maybe TRBD1 (5 bases). V lost 4 bases, J lost 4 bases, and 23 bases lay in between. The germline V gene has CDR1 SEHNR and CDR2 FQNEAQ (reference sequence). The CDR3 runs to 18 residues. CDR3 amino acids: CASSSTGQQISRKNIQYF. As DNA, the CDR3 is TGTGCCAGCAGCTCAACCGGACAACAGATATCCAGAAAAAACATTCAGTACTTC.

This chain links TRBV9 with TRBJ1-4, with 7 bases identical to TRBD1. The CDR3 has 15 amino acids. Germline CDR1 is SGDLS and CDR2 is YYNGEE. Trimming cost V 2 bases and J 8 bases; bases outside gene matches: 9. The CDR3 region has the DNA TGTGCCAGCAGCGTTTCAGGGGGGGGAAGCGAAAAACTGTTTTTT. Amino acids: CASSVSGGGSEKLFF.

V and J are TRBV4-2 and TRBJ2-2, with a weak D call TRBD2 (6 bases). Germline lookup yields CDR1 LGHNA and CDR2 YNFKEQ. Trimming stripped 2 bases from V and 1 base from J, with 8 bases between. The CDR3 is 15 residues long. CDR3: CASSQLALNTGELFF. The CDR3 region has the DNA TGTGCCAGCAGCCAACTAGCGTTGAACACCGGGGAGCTGTTTTTT.

The V call is TRBV6-1, the J call TRBJ1-1; no clear D gene. Germline V gene lookup returns CDR1 MNHNS and CDR2 SASEGT. This CDR3 region has 14 residues. Trimming took 3 bases from V and 0 from J, leaving 8 bases between them. CDR3 in amino acids: CASSDTNMNTEAFF. The CDR3 DNA reads TGTGCCAGCAGTGACACAAACATGAACACTGAAGCTTTCTTT.

The CDR3, as DNA: TGTGCCAGCAGTTCCACATCCTCTGGGGCCAAAAACATTCAGTACTTC. Protein sequence: CASSSTSSGAKNIQYF. The V call is TRBV28, the J call TRBJ2-4; D remains ambiguous. Between the trimmed V and J ends, which lost 4 bases and 1 base, there was a span of 14 bases. The CDR3 consists of 16 residues. Per germline, CDR1 MDHEN and CDR2 SYDVKM.

V usage is TRBV30 and J usage is TRBJ2-1; TRBD2 matches 12 bases. Germline V gene lookup returns CDR1 GTSNPN and CDR2 SVGIG (reference sequence). CDR3 length: 14 amino acids. The CDR3 here is CAHTTSGSLNEQFF. The CDR3 region has the DNA TGTGCTCACACGACTAGCGGGAGCTTGAATGAGCAGTTCTTC.

The rearrangement links TRBV7-6 to TRBJ1-4, with D maybe TRBD1 (6 bases). V was shortened by 3 bases and J by 6 bases, with 14 bases between the two germline ends. Germline V lookup: CDR1 SGHVS, CDR2 FNYEAQ. The CDR3 contains 15 residues. CDR3: CASSFSGANDEKLFF. CDR3 DNA: TGTGCCAGCAGCTTTTCAGGGGCCAATGATGAAAAACTGTTTTTT.

This sequence joins TRBV7-9 and TRBJ1-2, with a tentative D call TRBD1 (5 bases). This CDR3 has 12 residues. Trimming stripped 0 bases from V and 7 bases from J, with 6 bases between. CDR1 is SEHNR and CDR2 is FQNEAQ in the germline V gene (reference sequence). In DNA, the CDR3 is TGTGCCAGCAGCTTAGCGCAGGGTGGCTACACCTTC. Protein sequence: CASSLAQGGYTF.

The V call is TRBV10-3, the J call TRBJ2-7; D is unresolved. The CDR3 spans 12 residues. V lost 4 bases and J lost 4, with 8 bases in between. CDR1 ENHRY and CDR2 SYGVKD come from the germline V gene. As DNA, the CDR3 is TGTGCCATCAGTGCCTCCGGTTACGAGCAGTACTTC. Amino acids: CAISASGYEQYF.

The chain uses TRBV7-6 and TRBJ2-7; D is undetermined. This CDR3 is 13 amino acids long. V lost 0 bases, J lost 4 bases, and 7 bases lay in between. The germline V gene encodes CDR1 SGHVS and CDR2 FNYEAQ. This chain's CDR3 is CASSLALQYEQYF. The DNA of the CDR3 is TGTGCCAGCAGCTTAGCGTTGCAGTACGAGCAGTACTTC.

This clone was seen only once. The gene calls are TRBV5-1 and TRBJ2-3; 10 bases are a match to TRBD2. Germline V lookup: CDR1 SGHRS, CDR2 YFSETQ. This CDR3 has 13 amino acids. The V gene end was trimmed by 9 bases and the J gene end by 1 base; junction bases not matched to a gene: 2. The CDR3 DNA reads as TGCGCCACCGGGACTAGCGGCACAGATACGCAGTATTTT. The encoded protein is CATGTSGTDTQYF.

The rearrangement uses TRBV27 and TRBJ1-2; 7 nucleotides align to TRBD1. Per germline, CDR1 MNHEY and CDR2 SMNVEV (reference sequence). V lost 4 bases and J lost 8; bases outside the gene matches: 10. The CDR3 is 14 amino acids. CDR3: CASSWTKGGGGYTF. In DNA form, the CDR3 reads TGTGCCAGCAGTTGGACTAAAGGGGGCGGGGGCTACACCTTC.

The chain carries TRBV11-3 and TRBJ2-7; the D gene could be TRBD1 or TRBD2 (5 bases each). Germline lookup yields CDR1 SGHNT and CDR2 YENEEA. The CDR3 is 14 residues long. V lost 5 bases to trimming and J lost 0 bases, with 11 bases between them. The CDR3: CASSPGPSSYEQYF. The CDR3 nucleotides are TGTGCCAGCAGCCCGGGACCGAGCTCCTACGAGCAGTACTTC.

The genes are TRBV2 and TRBJ1-5; unclear D gene. CDR3 length: 14 amino acids. Germline lookup yields CDR1 SNHLY and CDR2 FYNNEI. V dropped 3 bases and J dropped 2 bases, with 8 bases sitting between them. The CDR3 DNA sequence: TGTGCCAGCAGTGACAGGAGAGGCAATCAGCCCCAGCATTTT. Translated: CASSDRRGNQPQHF.

V gene TRBV10-3 combines with J gene TRBJ2-1, with D possibly TRBD1 on 6 matching bases. V lost 6 bases and J 5 bases, leaving 14 bases between the germline ends. From germline, CDR1 is ENHRY and CDR2 SYGVKD. The CDR3 covers 14 residues. The CDR3 region is CAISLTRTDNEQFF. DNA for the CDR3: TGTGCCATCAGCCTTACGAGGACAGACAATGAGCAGTTCTTC.

The chain joins TRBV6-1 to TRBJ1-5; D remains ambiguous. Per the germline V gene, CDR1 is MNHNS and CDR2 is SASEGT. The V end was cut by 2 bases, the J end by 6 bases, with 11 bases between. This CDR3 is 14 amino acids long. CDR3 in DNA: TGTGCCAGCAGTGAAAGCGGGAGAGGTCAGCCCCAGCATTTT. Encoded protein: CASSESGRGQPQHF.

This chain uses TRBV30 with TRBJ2-1; 7 bases are shared with TRBD2. The CDR3 consists of 14 residues. Germline V CDR1 and CDR2: GTSNPN, SVGIG (reference sequence). The ends lost 3 bases at V and 10 bases at J; junction bases unmatched: 12. The CDR3 region is CAWRGTGGFGEQFF. Written as DNA, the CDR3 is TGTGCCTGGAGGGGAACGGGAGGATTCGGAGAGCAGTTCTTC.

V and J are TRBV15 and TRBJ2-5; 9 bases are a match to TRBD2. Germline values: CDR1 LNHNV, CDR2 YYDKDF (reference sequence). V was clipped by 0 bases and J by 2 bases; unmatched bases: 13. The CDR3 has 19 residues. CDR3 region: CATSRESLAGTATQETQYF. As DNA, the CDR3 is TGTGCCACCAGCAGAGAATCCCTAGCGGGAACCGCAACACAAGAGACCCAGTACTTC. Combining the CDR3 with reference TRBV15 and TRBJ2-5 gives the whole variable domain DAMVIQNPRYQVTQFGKPVTLSCSQTLNHNVMYWYQQKSSQAPKLLFHYYDKDFNNEADTPDNFQSRRPNTSFCFLDIRSPGLGDTAMYLCATSRESLAGTATQETQYFGPGTRLLVL.

The CDR3 DNA sequence: TGCGCCAGCAGCTACCTGGGGACAAGCACAGATACGCAGTATTTT. The encoded protein is CASSYLGTSTDTQYF. The chain joins TRBV4-1 to TRBJ2-3; perhaps TRBD1 as D (6 bases). Germline V gives CDR1 MGHRA, CDR2 YSYEKL. This CDR3 is 15 amino acids long. Trimming removed 5 bases at V and 0 bases at J, with 12 bases between.

This clone has a single count. The rearrangement joins TRBV5-6 to TRBJ2-7, with 7 bases aligning to TRBD2. Germline assignment: CDR1 SGHDT and CDR2 YYEEEE. The CDR3 covers 14 residues. Germline trimming cut 3 bases from V and 2 bases from J; bases unmatched to any gene: 5. CDR3 loop: CASSSTSATYEQYF. CDR3 bases: TGTGCCAGCAGCTCCACTAGCGCTACCTACGAGCAGTACTTC.

The table lists this clone with a count of one. This rearrangement joins TRBV29-1 to TRBJ1-1; D not certain. Germline V gene data show CDR1 as SQVTM and CDR2 as ANQGSEA. Deletions cut 4 bases from V and 1 base from J, with 7 bases between. The CDR3 extends over 12 amino acids. The CDR3 region is CSVGPQNTEAFF. CDR3 in DNA: TGCAGCGTTGGGCCGCAGAACACTGAAGCTTTCTTT.

The chain carries TRBV5-6 and TRBJ2-7; TRBD1 matches 7 bases. Losses at the gene ends were 2 bases for V and 2 bases for J; bases not matched to a gene: 7. The CDR3 contains 15 residues. Germline V gene sequence: CDR1 SGHDT, CDR2 YYEEEE. The CDR3 DNA sequence: TGTGCCAGCAGCTTTCCGGGACAGCCAGCCTACGAGCAGTACTTC. This sequence encodes CASSFPGQPAYEQYF.

The count of this clone is one. The chain links TRBV19 to TRBJ2-5, with 12 bases identical to TRBD1. The germline gives CDR1 LNHDA, CDR2 SQIVND (reference sequence). V lost 5 bases to trimming and J lost 5 bases; unmatched junction nucleotides: 9. CDR3 length: 16 residues. CDR3: CASSARGQGARETQYF. The CDR3 DNA is TGTGCCAGTAGTGCGCGGGGACAGGGGGCAAGGGAGACCCAGTACTTC.

J is TRBJ1-3 and V is TRBV5-6; D possibly corresponds to TRBD1 (5 bases). Germline CDR1 is SGHDT and CDR2 is YYEEEE. V lost 4 bases and J 4 bases, leaving 18 bases between the germline ends. CDR3 length equals 16 residues. DNA of the CDR3: TGTGCCAGCAGCGAAATATCGGGGCCGAGGGGAAACACCATATATTTT. Its translation: CASSEISGPRGNTIYF. The variable domain in full, completed from reference TRBV5-6 and TRBJ1-3, reads DAGVTQSPTHLIKTRGQQVTLRCSPKSGHDTVSWYQQALGQGPQFIFQYYEEEERQRGNFPDRFSGHQFPNYSSELNVNALLLGDSALYLCASSEISGPRGNTIYFGEGSWLTVV.